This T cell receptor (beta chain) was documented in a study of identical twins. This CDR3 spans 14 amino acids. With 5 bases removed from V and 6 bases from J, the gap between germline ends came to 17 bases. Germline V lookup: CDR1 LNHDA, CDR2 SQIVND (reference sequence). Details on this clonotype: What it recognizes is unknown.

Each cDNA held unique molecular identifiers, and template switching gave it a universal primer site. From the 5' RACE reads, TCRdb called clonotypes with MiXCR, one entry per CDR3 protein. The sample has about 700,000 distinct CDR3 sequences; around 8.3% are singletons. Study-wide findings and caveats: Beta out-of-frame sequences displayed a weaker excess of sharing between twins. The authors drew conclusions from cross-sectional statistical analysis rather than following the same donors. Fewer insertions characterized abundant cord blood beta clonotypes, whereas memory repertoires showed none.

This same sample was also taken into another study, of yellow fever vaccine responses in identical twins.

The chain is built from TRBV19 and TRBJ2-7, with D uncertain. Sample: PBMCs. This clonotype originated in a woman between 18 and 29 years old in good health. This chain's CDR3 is CASSPTAAGGEQYF. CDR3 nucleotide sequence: TGTGCCAGTAGTCCCACGGCGGCAGGTGGCGAGCAGTACTTC.